The T cell receptor beta chain described here comes from a study of cytomegalovirus exposure and HLA in healthy donors (dated 2017 in TCRdb). Study-level background: In an earlier analysis of approximately 640 of the donors, approximately 260 Gb of sequence data and about 110 million unique TCR beta sequences from about 179 million T cells were reported. In the later analysis, no new phenotypic data were used to find candidate immune exposures; instead, reliance was placed on TCR beta sequences and their occurrence across donors. On average, roughly 250,000 unique TCR beta nucleotide sequences were sequenced per donor among 300 to 500 genotyped donors of the cohort, with roughly a sixth of those sequences being non-productive. The number of donors typed differed by locus, with about 629-640 for A, B, C, DRB1 and DQB1, approximately 500 for DQA1, under 610 for DPA1, and some 440 for DPB1. All discovery cohort repertoires had been generated using a single sequencing platform. Donor age, sex, ethnicity and CMV serostatus were compiled together with the repertoire data. HLA typing included class I and class II loci at four-digit resolution. In an earlier analysis of a few hundred of the donors, high-throughput TCR beta sequencing was used to judge whether each TCR beta V gene segment behaved as functional or pseudogenic. A later genetic analysis used genome-wide SNP genotypes for about three fifths of the roughly 700 donors, treating that subset as a discovery cohort. Among the roughly 390 genotyped donors, approximately 82% belonged to the genetic ancestry cluster associated with self-reported Caucasian donors. Roughly 300 gigabases of sequencing data and around 88 million unique TCR sequences made up an early release that covered nearly 650 HLA-typed donors. The study aimed to test whether cataloging public T cell receptors could reveal signatures of past pathogen exposure. Along with the approximately 650-subject first cohort, a separate validation cohort of over 90 different subjects was used. The T cell repertoires of several hundred subjects were profiled by immunosequencing and related to cytomegalovirus serostatus. High-throughput TCR immunosequencing, statistical association of individual TCRs with disease status, and machine learning were combined to predict cytomegalovirus infection status. Roughly five DR-DQ haplotypes were handled as single units for association and clustering because linkage in the cohort was strong. In a later analysis, previously published TCR beta repertoires from 600 to 850 donors were re-analyzed and high-resolution HLA genotyping was added so that TCR occurrence patterns could be studied.

Of note for this clone: What this receptor recognizes is not known.

In total, approximately 700 healthy bone marrow donors made up the cohort. At the time of sampling, every cohort member was nominally healthy, though immune exposures that went unrecorded were likely present. The donor tested CMV seropositive and was one of the 289 seropositive cohort members. A peripheral blood sample was provided by each donor, and peripheral blood mononuclear cells were used for TCR beta sequencing. Genomic DNA was extracted from the blood cell samples with the Qiagen DNeasy Blood Extraction Kit. The library was obtained by the immunoSEQ multiplex PCR assay. For the multiplex PCR, a mixture combining 60 forward primers for TCR Vbeta segments and 13 reverse primers for TCR Jbeta segments was used. The CDR3 region of rearranged TCR beta genes was amplified from genomic DNA with a multiplex PCR assay. The Illumina HiSeq System was used to sequence the amplified TCR beta libraries as 87-base-pair reads. For the original study's pipeline: A later analysis tallied 75 million to 85 million unique TCR beta chains across the 666 repertoires, and around 9.9 million of those chains were shared by two or more donors. To remove PCR and sequencing errors, raw reads were error-corrected and collapsed into unique sequences using a nearest-neighbor algorithm that merged closely related sequences. Alignment of CDR3 sequences to IMGT reference sequences was used to assign V, D and J gene segments. For a sequence to be retained, a match of at least six nucleotides to both a V gene segment and a J gene segment was required. A rearrangement counted as productive if the CDR3 had no stop codons and remained in frame with V and J, and every other rearrangement counted as non-productive. Following IMGT convention, CDR3 was defined as the stretch from the second conserved V-encoded cysteine up to the conserved J-encoded phenylalanine. In an earlier analysis of roughly 580 of the donors, sequences lacking an unambiguous match to a single V gene segment were excluded. An earlier analysis of 450 to 650 of the donors called V segments functional above 56.7% productive rearrangements and segregating when the between-donor standard deviation exceeded 5%. A statistical classification framework was built to diagnose cytomegalovirus status from the catalog of TCR beta chain sequences. A later analysis assigned V and J genes by comparing TCR nucleotide sequences with IMGT/GENE-DB human TR gene sequences. In a later analysis, CDR3 sequences and most-parsimonious VDJ recombination scenarios were assigned using the TCRdist pipeline. In a later analysis, every TCR beta chain was defined by the combination of its CDR3 amino acid sequence and its V-gene family, and reads without a unique V-gene family were dropped. A later analysis removed roughly 590 highly shared, low-generation-probability nucleotide sequences to deal with suspected cross-contamination and a sequencing artifact. In a later analysis, a clonal expansion index for each public chain was calculated from normalized within-repertoire ranks of inferred template counts. Generation probabilities in a later analysis came from a VDJ recombination model fitted to out-of-frame rearrangements, and those results were checked against IGoR. A later analysis scored TCR-TCR, TCR-HLA and TCR-CMV co-occurrence with hypergeometric tests, applying a repertoire-size bias correction to TCR pairs. In a later analysis, false discovery rates were estimated by permuting HLA or CMV assignments 20 times. In a later analysis, co-occurring TCRs were grouped using DBSCAN, and TCRdist sequence similarity was added for clustering within HLA-allele-positive subsets. Repertoires with fewer than 30,000 or more than 120,000 public chains were left out of co-occurrence clustering, as were roughly five repertoires with anomalous nucleotide sharing. TCRdb carries this immuneACCESS record with in-frame sequences only. Its versions omit some clonotypes, under half of them owing to an unresolved V gene in the studies checked, with the rest unexplained. That table furnishes V, J and clone size, whereas the DNA furnished D and trimming. The data table for this sample lists about 55,000 clones. Under 10% of the sample comes from the top ten.

On the study overall, not on this receptor specifically: Linkage disequilibrium might explain the correlated functional status among segregating V segments, but an unknown experimental factor could not be excluded. In a later analysis, HLA-associated TCR beta chains showed more clonal expansion and lower generation probabilities than non-associated chains that were equally common. Because counts were too low, approximately 15 rarely observed V segments, including chromosome 9 orphons, were excluded from the earlier analysis of roughly 580 of the donors. A further reported finding was that TCR beta sequences accurately predicted the HLA-A and HLA-B alleles for most subjects in the first cohort. CMV serostatus was the only immune exposure information available for the cohort. In both the original and validation cohorts, the classifier was reported to diagnose cytomegalovirus status with high specificity and sensitivity. Some IMGT-functional V segments, including TRBV6-2 and TRBV6-3, could not be distinguished by the 87-base-pair reads and were therefore excluded. An earlier analysis of roughly 570 of the donors showed that most TCR beta V segments appeared in productive rearrangements either about 90% or about 30% of the time, which broadly matched IMGT annotations. Across donors, most TCR sequences were observed very rarely, whereas some public TCRs were present in many individuals. At a false discovery rate of 0.05, a later analysis linked some 18,000 TCR beta sequences to specific HLA alleles. The sequencing pipeline was judged likely to have produced a cluster of highly shared sequence variants as a technical artifact. In the study, 150 to 200 TCR beta chains were listed as associated with cytomegalovirus. According to a later analysis, TCR association rates differed among HLA loci, with DRB1 alleles showing the most associated TCRs and HLA-C alleles showing the fewest. Presence/absence analyses assumed roughly uniform sequencing depth across donors, an assumption that may not hold. According to the authors, the approach could potentially be generalized to other disease states and immunological phenotypes. Assigning TCR associations to individual alleles was difficult when HLA alleles, especially DR and DQ, strongly co-occurred. Because some donors lacked HLA typing at each locus, the association tests relied only on the typed subset. A later analysis reported that several top co-occurrence clusters appeared linked to parvovirus B19, influenza, CMV and Epstein-Barr virus. An association between a missense DCLRE1C variant and V-gene and J-gene trimming of TCR beta chains was found in a later genetic analysis and replicated in an independent cohort. A few of the identified cytomegalovirus-associated TCR beta chains were confirmed in vitro to be specific for cytomegalovirus antigens. A later analysis found that most CMV-associated TCR beta chains appeared HLA-restricted, with HLA associations seemingly driven largely by CMV exposure. The cohort was sequenced for TCR beta chains only, and without alpha or paired-chain data the features that could be detected were limited. Compared with the roughly 670-donor mean, donors in an Asian-associated ancestry cluster had fewer N-insertions in productive TCRs, according to a later genetic analysis.

Taken from cysteine to phenylalanine, the CDR3 has 15 residues. The entry retains the CDR3 DNA only, 45 bases that are in frame from base 1. CDR1 and CDR2 are read off the germline V gene (reference sequence) as SGHNT and YYREEE. The V end gives up 5 bases and the J end 1 base, leaving 7 bases in the junction not matched to a gene. This sequence uses TRBV5-4 and TRBJ2-7; TRBD1 aligns with 9 central bases. Sequencing input: PBMCs. This sequence was found in a man aged 50-59 years in good health and CMV-seropositive. The sequenced DNA: TGTGCCAGCAGTAAGGGAGGGACAGGGTCCTACGAGCAGTACTTC. It translates as CASSKGGTGSYEQYF.